These 17 T cell receptor beta chains were sequenced from one sample in a study of shared clonotypes between healthy human individuals. Clones were sequenced by immunoSEQ multiplex PCR, and TCRdb holds only the in-frame ones, with some missing. The sample gives more than 2,000,000 clones, 85% to 95% of which show up once; 0.11% to 0.15% is in the top ten. The sample comprised naive CD4+ T cells sorted from blood. This sample's subset: CD45RA+ positively selected. Source of these receptors: a man aged 18 to 35 in good health.

J is TRBJ2-6 and V is TRBV30, with 10 bases lining up with TRBD1. J lost 4 bases, V lost 5 bases, and 8 bases had no gene match. There are 16 residues in the CDR3. Germline CDR1 is GTSNPN and CDR2 is SVGIG (reference sequence). CDR3 region: CAWRRQGASGANVLTF. CDR3 DNA: TGTGCCTGGCGAAGACAGGGGGCAAGCGGGGCCAACGTCCTGACTTTC.

The chain uses TRBV6-1 and TRBJ1-5; D is unclear. V lost 7 bases, J lost 6 bases, and 13 bases lay in between. CDR1 and CDR2 (germline): MNHNS, SASEGT. The CDR3 has 13 amino acids. CDR3 sequence: CASTLVVRQPQHF. The CDR3 nucleotides read TGTGCCAGCACGTTGGTGGTACGTCAGCCCCAGCATTTT.

The chain joins TRBV5-1 to TRBJ2-7; D is perhaps TRBD1 or TRBD2 (5 bases each). The CDR3 covers 15 residues. The V end lost 0 bases, the J end lost 3 bases, and 13 bases lay between the germline ends. The germline gives CDR1 SGHRS, CDR2 YFSETQ. The CDR3 reads CASSLVGGSNYEQYF. For the CDR3, the DNA is TGCGCCAGCAGCTTGGTTGGGGGTTCGAACTACGAGCAGTACTTC.

The rearrangement links TRBV5-1 to TRBJ2-2; TRBD2 matches at 8 bases. There are 14 residues in the CDR3. J was trimmed by 0 bases and V by 7 bases; bases with no gene match: 2. Germline CDR1 and CDR2: SGHRS and YFSETQ. CDR3 sequence: CASLAGTNTGELFF. The CDR3, as DNA: TGCGCCAGCTTAGCGGGGACGAACACCGGGGAGCTGTTTTTT.

The chain employs TRBV30 and TRBJ1-4; 7 nucleotides line up with TRBD1. With 5 bases clipped from V and 8 bases from J, the junction kept 8 bases outside the gene matches. The germline V gene encodes CDR1 GTSNPN and CDR2 SVGIG (reference sequence). The CDR3 extends over 13 amino acids. Written as DNA, the CDR3 is TGTGCCTGGGAAGGACAGGCCGGGGAAAAACTGTTTTTT. Its protein product is CAWEGQAGEKLFF. The full variable domain, with the rest looked up from reference TRBV30 and TRBJ1-4, is SQTIHQWPATLVQPVGSPLSLECTVEGTSNPNLYWYRQAAGRGLQLLFYSVGIGQISSEVPQNLSASRPQDRQFILSSKKLLLSDSGFYLCAWEGQAGEKLFFGSGTQLSVL.

This clone has a single count. The V and J genes are TRBV6-5 and TRBJ1-1, with unresolved D. The ends were cut back, 6 bases at V and 9 bases at J, with 11 bases in the middle. CDR1 and CDR2 (germline): MNHEY, SVGAGI. The CDR3 consists of 11 residues. The CDR3 loop is CASRGADQAFF. DNA for the CDR3: TGTGCCAGCAGGGGAGCAGATCAAGCTTTCTTT.

This clone was detected only once. The chain combines TRBV19 with TRBJ2-2, with TRBD1 identical over 7 bases. Germline-derived CDR1 and CDR2 are LNHDA and SQIVND (reference sequence). V shed 4 bases, J shed 4 bases, and the junction held 6 bases outside the gene matches. This CDR3 region has 15 residues. Here the CDR3 reads CASSRIQGTTGELFF. The CDR3 nucleotides are TGTGCCAGTAGTAGGATACAGGGGACCACCGGGGAGCTGTTTTTT. Using reference TRBV19 and TRBJ2-2 for the parts outside the CDR3, the full variable domain is DGGITQSPKYLFRKEGQNVTLSCEQNLNHDAMYWYRQDPGQGLRLIYYSQIVNDFQKGDIAEGYSVSREKKESFPLTVTSAQKNPTAFYLCASSRIQGTTGELFFGEGSRLTVL.

This rearrangement joins TRBV10-3 to TRBJ1-2, with TRBD1 matching 10 bases. The CDR3 runs 11 residues. The V and J ends lost 7 bases and 13 bases, in that order; junction bases with no gene match: 6. Germline assignment: CDR1 ENHRY and CDR2 SYGVKD. CDR3 bases: TGTGCCATCAAGGGGACAGGGGTTTGCACCTTC. This codes for CAIKGTGVCTF.

The V and J genes are TRBV11-3 and TRBJ2-3; 11 bases match TRBD2. With V trimmed by 4 bases and J by 0 bases, 0 bases remained unmatched. This CDR3 has 15 amino acids. Per the germline V gene, CDR1 is SGHNT and CDR2 is YENEEA. The CDR3 reads CASSSSGGSTDTQYF. The CDR3 bases are TGTGCCAGCAGCTCTAGCGGGGGGAGCACAGATACGCAGTATTTT.

This clone was seen only once. The chain links TRBV6-6 to TRBJ2-7; the D is unclear. The CDR3 has 12 amino acids. CDR1 MNHNY and CDR2 SVGAGI come from the germline V gene (reference sequence). Trimming stripped 2 bases from V and 7 bases from J, with 9 bases between. CDR3 in amino acids: CASSYDTREQYF. CDR3 nucleotide sequence: TGTGCCAGCAGTTACGACACTCGAGAGCAGTACTTC.

V and J are TRBV18 and TRBJ2-1; TRBD1 agrees at 9 bases. CDR3 length equals 15 residues. The junction had 5 bases not matched to a gene; V was cut back by 4 bases and J by 4 bases. Germline V gene data show CDR1 as KGHSH and CDR2 as LQKENI. This CDR3 reads CASSRTGGDYNEQFF. CDR3 DNA sequence: TGTGCCAGCTCACGAACAGGGGGCGATTACAATGAGCAGTTCTTC.

The chain links TRBV6-1 to TRBJ2-1; TRBD2 aligns across 10 bases. V trimming: 4 bases; J trimming: 7 bases; junction bases outside the gene matches: 10. From germline, CDR1 is MNHNS and CDR2 SASEGT. The CDR3 sequence is 16 residues long. CDR3 protein: CASSALAGARVNEQFF. Here the CDR3 DNA reads TGTGCCAGCAGTGCCCTAGCGGGGGCGAGGGTAAATGAGCAGTTCTTC.

The V and J genes are TRBV29-1 and TRBJ1-4, with 7 bases aligning to TRBD1. The germline gives CDR1 SQVTM, CDR2 ANQGSEA. The CDR3 has 12 amino acids. Unmatched junction bases numbered 3, after V lost 4 bases and J lost 7 bases. In DNA, the CDR3 is TGCAGCGTTGTACAGGGGAGTGAAAAACTGTTTTTT. Its translation: CSVVQGSEKLFF.

This chain uses TRBV11-2 with TRBJ2-4; unclear D gene. CDR3 length: 16 amino acids. Germline V CDR1 and CDR2: SGHAT, FQNNGV. The V end lost 4 bases, the J end lost 1 base, and 14 bases lay between the germline ends. DNA of the CDR3: TGTGCCAGCAGCTCCGGCTTGTTAGGGGCCAAAAACATTCAGTACTTC. Amino acid sequence: CASSSGLLGAKNIQYF. Drawing the rest from reference TRBV11-2 and TRBJ2-4, the complete variable domain is EAGVAQSPRYKIIEKRQSVAFWCNPISGHATLYWYQQILGQGPKLLIQFQNNGVVDDSQLPKDRFSAERLKGVDSTLKIQPAKLEDSAVYLCASSSGLLGAKNIQYFGAGTRLSVL.

Points on this clone: The same CDR3 can be traced to other DNA sequences in this sample. This chain uses TRBV2 with TRBJ2-5; D call uncertain. The ends were cut back, 8 bases at V and 4 bases at J, with 11 bases in the middle. The CDR3 runs to 12 residues. Germline V lookup: CDR1 SNHLY, CDR2 FYNNEI. In DNA, the CDR3 is TGTGCCAGCCGGTCGGGTGGAGAGACCCAGTACTTC. It is translated as CASRSGGETQYF.

J is TRBJ1-3 and V is TRBV18, with 8 bases matching TRBD1. V lost 3 bases and J lost 4; bases outside the gene matches: 5. The CDR3 runs to 15 residues. Germline loops: CDR1 KGHSH, CDR2 LQKENI. CDR3 bases: TGTGCCAGCTCACCCCCGGACAGGGCCGGAAACACCATATATTTT. Translated: CASSPPDRAGNTIYF.

The chain uses TRBV7-9 and TRBJ2-5; D could derive from TRBD1 or TRBD2 (5 bases each). There are 15 residues in the CDR3. The germline CDR1 and CDR2 sequences are SEHNR and FQNEAQ (reference sequence). V was trimmed by 3 bases and J by 1 base, leaving 12 bases between them. CDR3 coding DNA: TGTGCCAGCAGCTTTCCGGGACGTATCCAAGAGACCCAGTACTTC. The encoded protein is CASSFPGRIQETQYF.